What follows describes a single T cell receptor beta chain. The CDR3 length is 15 residues. The germline V gene has CDR1 MGHRA and CDR2 YSYEKL. V dropped 4 bases and J dropped 7 bases, with 19 bases sitting between them. The data are from a study of cytomegalovirus exposure and HLA in healthy donors. The PCR used 60 Vbeta and 13 Jbeta primers. Libraries were prepared by immunoSEQ multiplex PCR; TCRdb keeps only in-frame clonotypes and omits some of them. Of tens of thousands of clones listed, around 67% are singletons. The receptor comes from a woman aged 50 to 60 in good health and CMV-seropositive. Sequenced material: PBMCs. This chain joins TRBV4-1 and TRBJ1-2; D remains ambiguous. CDR3 bases: TGCGCCAGCAGCCCCCTGGGAGGGTGGCGTCGTGGCTACACCTTC. Translated, it gives CASSPLGGWRRGYTF.